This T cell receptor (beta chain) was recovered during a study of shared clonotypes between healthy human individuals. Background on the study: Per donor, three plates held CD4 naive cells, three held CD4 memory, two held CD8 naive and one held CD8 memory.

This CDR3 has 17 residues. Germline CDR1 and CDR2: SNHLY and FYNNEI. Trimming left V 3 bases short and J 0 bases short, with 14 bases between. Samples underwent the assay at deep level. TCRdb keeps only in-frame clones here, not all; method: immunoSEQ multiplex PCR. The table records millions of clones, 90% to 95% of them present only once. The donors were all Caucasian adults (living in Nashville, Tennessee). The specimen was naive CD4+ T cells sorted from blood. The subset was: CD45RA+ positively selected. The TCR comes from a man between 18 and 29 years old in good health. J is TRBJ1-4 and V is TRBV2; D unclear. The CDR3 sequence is CASSDRASSPTNEKLFF. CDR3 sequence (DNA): TGTGCCAGCAGTGATAGGGCCAGCTCGCCAACTAATGAAAAACTGTTTTTT.